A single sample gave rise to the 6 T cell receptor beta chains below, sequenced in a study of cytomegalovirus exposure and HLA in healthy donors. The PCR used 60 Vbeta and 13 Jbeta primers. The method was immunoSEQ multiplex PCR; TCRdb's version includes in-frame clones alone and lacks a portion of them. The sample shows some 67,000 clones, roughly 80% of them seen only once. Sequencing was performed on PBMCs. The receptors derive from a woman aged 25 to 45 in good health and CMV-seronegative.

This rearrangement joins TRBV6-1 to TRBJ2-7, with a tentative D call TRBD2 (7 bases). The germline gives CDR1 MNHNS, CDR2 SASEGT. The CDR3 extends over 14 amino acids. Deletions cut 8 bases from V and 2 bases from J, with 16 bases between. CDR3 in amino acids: CASCSGGATYEQYF. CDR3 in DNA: TGTGCCAGCTGTTCGGGGGGCGCAACCTACGAGCAGTACTTC.

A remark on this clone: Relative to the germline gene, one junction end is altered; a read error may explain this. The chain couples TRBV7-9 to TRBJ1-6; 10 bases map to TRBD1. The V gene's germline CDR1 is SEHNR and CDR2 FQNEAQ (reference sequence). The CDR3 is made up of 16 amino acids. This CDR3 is CSSSQWDRGYNSPLHF. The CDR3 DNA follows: TGTTCCAGCAGCCAGTGGGACAGGGGATATAATTCACCCCTCCACTTT.

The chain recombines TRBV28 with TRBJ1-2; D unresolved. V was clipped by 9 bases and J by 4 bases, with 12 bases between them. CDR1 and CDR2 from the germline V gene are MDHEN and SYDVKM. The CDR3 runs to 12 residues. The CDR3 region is CASLNIAYGYTF. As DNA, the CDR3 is TGTGCCAGTCTTAACATAGCCTATGGCTACACCTTC.

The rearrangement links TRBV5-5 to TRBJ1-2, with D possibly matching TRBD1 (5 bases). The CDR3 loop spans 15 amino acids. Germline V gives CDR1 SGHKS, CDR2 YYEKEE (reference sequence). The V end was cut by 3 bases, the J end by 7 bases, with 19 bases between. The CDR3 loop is CASSSWTANGGGYTF. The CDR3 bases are TGTGCCAGCAGCTCGTGGACGGCTAACGGGGGTGGCTACACCTTC.

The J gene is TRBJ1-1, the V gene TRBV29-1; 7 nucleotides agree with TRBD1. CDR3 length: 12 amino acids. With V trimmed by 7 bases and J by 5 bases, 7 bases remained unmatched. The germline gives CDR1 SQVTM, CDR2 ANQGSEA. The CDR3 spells CSAPSQGTEAFF. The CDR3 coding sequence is TGCAGCGCCCCTTCACAGGGGACTGAAGCTTTCTTT.

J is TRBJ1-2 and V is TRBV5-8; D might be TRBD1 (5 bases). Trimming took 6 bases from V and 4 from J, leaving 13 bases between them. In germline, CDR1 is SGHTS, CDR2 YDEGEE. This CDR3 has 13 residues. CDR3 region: CASTRDRSYGYTF. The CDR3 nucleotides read TGTGCCAGCACCAGAGACAGAAGCTATGGCTACACCTTC.